This TCR beta chain was documented in a study of early T cells in non-severe SARS-CoV-2 infection. Study context: Chains were unpaired, as sequencing was done on bulk RNA from unsorted whole blood.

The library protocol tagged individual cDNA molecules with unique molecular identifiers. TCRdb recomputed calls from the 5' RACE reads with MiXCR, one row per CDR3 protein. Among about 98,000 distinct CDR3 sequences listed, 9.5% to 12% were seen once. Trimming removed 3 bases at V and 4 bases at J, with 21 bases between. The CDR3 runs to 16 residues. CDR1 and CDR2 (germline): DFQATT, SNEGSKA (reference sequence). This clonotype was seen many times. The chain links TRBV20-1 to TRBJ1-2, with TRBD1 as a possible D gene (6 bases). The sequence came from an adult who was a healthcare worker with PCR-confirmed SARS-CoV-2 infection or an uninfected control (not recorded which). Sample: whole blood. The CDR3 loop reads CSASRSSGGRAYGYTF. The DNA for the CDR3 is TGCAGTGCTAGTCGTTCGAGCGGGGGCCGCGCCTATGGCTACACCTTC.